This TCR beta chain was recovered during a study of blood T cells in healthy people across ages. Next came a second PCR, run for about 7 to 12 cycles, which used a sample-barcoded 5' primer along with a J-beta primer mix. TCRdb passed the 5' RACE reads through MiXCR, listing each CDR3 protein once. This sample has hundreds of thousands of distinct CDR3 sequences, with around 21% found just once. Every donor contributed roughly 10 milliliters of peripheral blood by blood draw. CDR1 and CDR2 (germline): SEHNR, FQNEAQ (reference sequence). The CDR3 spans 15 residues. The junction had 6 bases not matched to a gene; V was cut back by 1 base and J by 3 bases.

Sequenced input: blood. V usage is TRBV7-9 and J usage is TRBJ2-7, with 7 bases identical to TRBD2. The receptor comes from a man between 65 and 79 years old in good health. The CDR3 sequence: CASSLGGRTYYEQYF. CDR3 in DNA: TGTGCCAGCAGCTTAGGCGGGAGAACCTACTACGAGCAGTACTTC.